The 28 T cell receptor beta chains presented below share a single source sample, sequenced in a study of CD8+CD57+ T cells in acquired aplastic anemia (dated by TCRdb to between 2018 and 2020). Flow cytometry had shown CD8+CD57+ cell expansion in the patients selected for sequencing. The listed sequencing device is Illumina HiSeq 2000. Genomic DNA served as template for TCR beta VDJ combination and CDR3 sequence profiling. Through fastp at Q25 and MiXCR, TCRdb rebuilt clones from the public reads, retaining in-frame beta chains. CDR3 protein sequences are deduplicated, and each keeps its most common genes and DNA. The sample contains around 200,000 distinct CDR3 sequences, about 50% of them found a single time. The biggest ten clones account for about an eighth of the sample. Sequencing was done on a sample of sorted CD4+, CD8+, or CD8+CD57+ T cells (not recorded which) from PBMCs. Receptors originate from a human donor with aplastic anemia.

Comments on this clonotype: A much larger clone lies one base from this, so it may be a read error. This chain connects TRBV19 to TRBJ2-5, with 8 bases matching TRBD2. This CDR3 has 14 amino acids. Per the germline V gene, CDR1 is LNHDA and CDR2 is SQIVND (reference sequence). The V segment lost 5 bases and the J segment 7 bases; nucleotides outside the gene matches: 9. The CDR3 nucleotides are TGTGCCAGTAGTTCAGGGCCCCGGGGGGGGACCCAGTACTTC. Translated: CASSSGPRGGTQYF.

In this sample, this clonotype turned up many times. The chain couples TRBV5-4 to TRBJ2-5; D might be TRBD1 (6 bases). Per germline, CDR1 SGHNT and CDR2 YYREEE (reference sequence). This CDR3 comprises 13 residues. V lost 2 bases and J 1 base, leaving 6 bases between the germline ends. In nucleotides, the CDR3 is TGTGCCAGCAGCTTCAGGGGCCAAGAGACCCAGTACTTC. It yields the protein CASSFRGQETQYF. Combining the CDR3 with reference TRBV5-4 and TRBJ2-5 gives the whole variable domain ETGVTQSPTHLIKTRGQQVTLRCSSQSGHNTVSWYQQALGQGPQFIFQYYREEENGRGNFPPRFSGLQFPNYSSELNVNALELDDSALYLCASSFRGQETQYFGPGTRLLVL.

This clonotype has a count of ten or more. This chain connects TRBV10-3 to TRBJ2-1; D possibly uses TRBD1 or TRBD2 (5 bases each). Trimming stripped 0 bases from V and 9 bases from J, with 9 bases between. CDR3 length: 13 amino acids. From germline, CDR1 is ENHRY and CDR2 SYGVKD. CDR3 amino acids: CAISESRGTEQFF. In nucleotides, the CDR3 is TGTGCCATCAGTGAGTCTCGAGGGACTGAGCAGTTCTTC.

This sequence joins TRBV11-1 and TRBJ2-3, with TRBD1 identical over 10 bases. The germline V gene encodes CDR1 SGHAT and CDR2 FQDESV (reference sequence). J lost 4 bases, V lost 3 bases, and 7 bases had no gene match. The CDR3 is made up of 16 amino acids. CDR3 residues: CASSFDDRGRSDTQYF. In nucleotides, the CDR3 is TGTGCCAGCAGCTTTGATGACAGGGGGCGATCAGATACGCAGTATTTT.

The chain uses TRBV10-3 and TRBJ2-7; TRBD1 agrees at 10 bases. The CDR3 spans 14 residues. With 9 bases clipped from V and 3 bases from J, the junction kept 8 bases outside the gene matches. CDR1 ENHRY and CDR2 SYGVKD come from the germline V gene. CDR3 sequence (DNA): TGTGCCATTTCGGACAGGGGGATCTTCTACGAGCAGTACTTC. As protein: CAISDRGIFYEQYF.

In this sample, this clonotype turned up once. The rearrangement links TRBV10-1 to TRBJ2-3; D may be TRBD2 (6 bases). V was clipped by 3 bases and J by 3 bases, with 16 bases between them. Germline V CDR1 and CDR2: WNHNN, SYGVQD (reference sequence). The CDR3 extends over 16 amino acids. In DNA, the CDR3 is TGCGCCAGCAGTGAAACAACGGGGGTGCCAACAGATACGCAGTATTTT. Protein sequence: CASSETTGVPTDTQYF.

This chain joins TRBV19 and TRBJ2-5, with TRBD2 as a possible D gene (7 bases). The CDR3 extends over 15 amino acids. Per the germline V gene, CDR1 is LNHDA and CDR2 is SQIVND (reference sequence). Between the trimmed V and J ends, which lost 5 bases and 3 bases, there was a span of 16 bases. Here the CDR3 DNA reads TGTGCCAGTAGTCCCGCGGGGGCGTCAGAAGAGACCCAGTACTTC. Its protein product is CASSPAGASEETQYF.

This clonotype was seen only a few times. The junction and the germline gene differ at one end; a read error may be behind it. V gene TRBV7-7 combines with J gene TRBJ2-3; the D gene is possibly TRBD2 (6 bases). CDR3 length: 13 residues. Germline CDR1 reads SSHAT; CDR2 reads FNYEAQ (reference sequence). CDR3 sequence reads: CASSLTRDSRQYF. For the CDR3, the DNA is TGTGCTAGCAGCTTAACAAGGGACTCCAGGCAGTATTTT.

As regards this clonotype: With a much larger clone just one base away, this may be a read error. The CDR3 region has the DNA TGTGCCAGCAGTTTTAGCAGGGGTAGCGCAGATACGCAGTATTTT. It is translated as CASSFSRGSADTQYF. V usage is TRBV6-5 and J usage is TRBJ2-3; maybe TRBD1 (6 bases). Trimming removed 4 bases from V and 4 bases from J, with 15 bases in between. The CDR3 has 15 residues. Germline CDR1 is MNHEY and CDR2 is SVGAGI.

The chain is built from TRBV20-1 and TRBJ2-7; D not resolved. V lost 6 bases and J 3 bases, leaving 9 bases between the germline ends. The CDR3 is made up of 11 amino acids. The germline V gene encodes CDR1 DFQATT and CDR2 SNEGSKA (reference sequence). The CDR3 nucleotides are TGCAGTGCGGCATGGAACTACGAGCAGTACTTC. Translating gives CSAAWNYEQYF.

This clonotype has just a few counts. V usage is TRBV19 and J usage is TRBJ1-5; a weak D match, TRBD1 (5 bases). Trimming removed 4 bases at V and 3 bases at J, with 13 bases between. Germline V gene data show CDR1 as LNHDA and CDR2 as SQIVND (reference sequence). The CDR3 loop spans 15 amino acids. The CDR3 is CASSKEGMNNQPQHF. For the CDR3, the DNA is TGTGCCAGTAGTAAAGAGGGGATGAACAATCAGCCCCAGCATTTT.

The chain employs TRBV5-5 and TRBJ2-5; 15 nucleotides align to TRBD2. The junction had 5 bases not matched to a gene; V was cut back by 4 bases and J by 4 bases. CDR1 is SGHKS and CDR2 is YYEKEE in the germline V gene (reference sequence). The CDR3 totals 16 residues. For the CDR3, the DNA is TGTGCCAGCAGCCAGGGACTAGCGGGAGGAATAGAGACCCAGTACTTC. It encodes CASSQGLAGGIETQYF.

The V and J genes are TRBV2 and TRBJ2-7, with unresolved D. V lost 6 bases and J lost 3, with 9 bases in between. The CDR3 covers 12 residues. The germline V gene encodes CDR1 SNHLY and CDR2 FYNNEI. CDR3 nucleotide sequence: TGTGCCAGCAGCGTCGACTTCTACGAGCAGTACTTC. This sequence encodes CASSVDFYEQYF.

This chain links TRBV2 with TRBJ2-5, with D perhaps matching TRBD2 (5 bases). CDR3 length: 14 amino acids. CDR1 is SNHLY, CDR2 FYNNEI, per germline. Trimming took 4 bases from V and 4 from J, leaving 13 bases between them. The CDR3 nucleotides read TGTGCCAGCAGTGTTAGCGAGGGCGGAGAGACCCAGTACTTC. This gives the protein CASSVSEGGETQYF.

V gene TRBV7-9 combines with J gene TRBJ2-2; D not resolved. V was clipped by 6 bases and J by 8 bases, with 13 bases between them. Germline lookup yields CDR1 SEHNR and CDR2 FQNEAQ (reference sequence). The CDR3 runs to 13 residues. The CDR3 here is CASRGLADGELFF. The CDR3 region has the DNA TGTGCCAGCAGAGGATTAGCCGATGGGGAGCTGTTTTTT.

The rearrangement uses TRBV5-5 and TRBJ2-7; D is ambiguous. The germline V gene has CDR1 SGHKS and CDR2 YYEKEE (reference sequence). CDR3 size: 13 residues. Trimming removed 0 bases at V and 4 bases at J, with 8 bases between. This chain's CDR3 is CASSLGQRYEQYF. The CDR3 nucleotides are TGTGCCAGCAGCTTGGGTCAACGATACGAGCAGTACTTC.

This clonotype has a count of ten or more. The V and J genes are TRBV5-1 and TRBJ2-1; 8 bases align to TRBD2. V was pared by 7 bases and J by 4 bases, with 10 bases of the junction left unmatched. Germline values: CDR1 SGHRS, CDR2 YFSETQ. This CDR3 comprises 15 residues. CDR3 sequence (DNA): TGCGCCAGCTCCCTGGGGGTAGCGGGGTACAATGAGCAGTTCTTC. This codes for CASSLGVAGYNEQFF. Looking up the rest from reference TRBV5-1 and TRBJ2-1 gives the full variable domain: KAGVTQTPRYLIKTRGQQVTLSCSPISGHRSVSWYQQTPGQGLQFLFEYFSETQRNKGNFPGRFSGRQFSNSRSEMNVSTLELGDSALYLCASSLGVAGYNEQFFGPGTRLTVL.

The V call is TRBV24-1, the J call TRBJ2-5; D is possibly TRBD2 (6 bases). Germline V gives CDR1 KGHDR, CDR2 SFDVKD. The CDR3 length is 15 residues. The ends were cut back, 5 bases at V and 4 bases at J, with 16 bases in the middle. CDR3 DNA sequence: TGTGCCACCAGTGGGCGGGACGGATCCCGAGAGACCCAGTACTTC. This sequence encodes CATSGRDGSRETQYF.

This clonotype has more than one count but fewer than ten. The CDR3 DNA is TGTGCCAGTAGCAAGGCGGTCGGCGAGCAGTACTTC. Translation: CASSKAVGEQYF. The chain recombines TRBV19 with TRBJ2-7, with D unclear. Trimming took 6 bases from V and 6 from J, leaving 12 bases between them. The CDR3 is 12 amino acids. Germline V lookup: CDR1 LNHDA, CDR2 SQIVND (reference sequence).

J is TRBJ1-6 and V is TRBV5-1; D remains ambiguous. This CDR3 has 15 residues. V lost 0 bases, J lost 7 bases, and 11 bases lay in between. Per germline, CDR1 SGHRS and CDR2 YFSETQ. Here the CDR3 reads CASSLEIGVNSPLHF. For the CDR3, the DNA is TGCGCCAGCAGCTTGGAGATAGGAGTCAATTCACCCCTCCACTTT.

The chain couples TRBV15 to TRBJ1-4; weak D call: TRBD1 (5 bases). There are 15 residues in the CDR3. Germline lookup yields CDR1 LNHNV and CDR2 YYDKDF (reference sequence). Trimming cost V 5 bases and J 3 bases, with 13 bases left between them. CDR3 in amino acids: CATSGQVAANEKLFF. The CDR3, as DNA: TGTGCCACCAGCGGACAAGTCGCAGCTAATGAAAAACTGTTTTTT.

The rearrangement joins TRBV24-1 to TRBJ2-7, with 9 bases matching TRBD1. The CDR3 has 16 amino acids. Looked up from germline, CDR1 is KGHDR and CDR2 is SFDVKD. Losses at the gene ends were 3 bases for V and 6 bases for J; bases not matched to a gene: 11. CDR3 coding DNA: TGTGCCACCAGTGATCCACCGGGACAGGGAGGCCTCGAGCAGTACTTC. This gives the protein CATSDPPGQGGLEQYF.

There are many counts of this clonotype. The rearrangement joins TRBV19 to TRBJ1-5, with a tentative D call TRBD1 (5 bases). The length of the CDR3 is 15 residues. Germline CDR1 is LNHDA and CDR2 is SQIVND (reference sequence). V was cut by 4 bases and J by 6 bases, with 16 bases left in between. The CDR3 region has the DNA TGTGCCAGTAGTACCCCACGGACAAGAGTTCAGCCCCAGCATTTT. It codes for CASSTPRTRVQPQHF.

This chain links TRBV10-3 with TRBJ2-6, with 15 bases that match TRBD2. The germline V gene has CDR1 ENHRY and CDR2 SYGVKD. With 6 bases clipped from V and 4 bases from J, the junction kept 7 bases outside the gene matches. This CDR3 has 18 residues. As DNA, the CDR3 is TGTGCCATCAGCCGGGGACTAGCGGGAGGATTAGGGGCCAACGTCCTGACTTTC. Its protein is CAISRGLAGGLGANVLTF.

This clonotype was seen ten or more times. The chain is built from TRBV12-3 or TRBV12-4 and TRBJ2-7; 10 nucleotides line up with TRBD2. V lost 4 bases to trimming and J lost 2 bases; unmatched junction nucleotides: 5. The length of the CDR3 is 15 residues. CDR3 nucleotides: TGTGCCAGCAGTTCCTCCGGGACTAGCGCCTACGAGCAGTACTTC. The encoded protein is CASSSSGTSAYEQYF.

Turning to this clonotype: Compared with germline, one end of the junction differs, possibly owing to a read error. This chain uses TRBV15 with TRBJ2-4, with no clear D. The CDR3 covers 12 residues. Per germline, CDR1 LNHNV and CDR2 YYDKDF (reference sequence). This CDR3 reads CAISRDDGIQYF. The CDR3 coding sequence is TGTGCCATCAGCAGAGATGATGGCATTCAGTACTTC.

Concerning this clonotype: This may stem from a read error, because a much larger clone lies one nucleotide away. This rearrangement joins TRBV24-1 to TRBJ1-6, with 8 positions matching TRBD1. Germline-derived CDR1 and CDR2 are KGHDR and SFDVKD. There are 14 residues in the CDR3. After removal of 3 bases from V and 12 bases from J, the junction contained 6 bases not matched to a gene. The CDR3 nucleotides are TGTGCCACCAGTGATGGGACAGGAGTCTTACCCCTCCACTTT. Amino acids: CATSDGTGVLPLHF.

This clonotype was picked up one time. The CDR3 sequence: CASSAGVAQYF. The CDR3 bases are TGTGCCAGCAGCGCAGGGGTAGCGCAGTATTTT. The chain employs TRBV6-4 and TRBJ2-3; possible D gene TRBD1, 6 bases. Germline V gene lookup returns CDR1 MRHNA and CDR2 SNTAGT. This CDR3 is 11 amino acids long. The V and J ends lost 6 bases and 10 bases respectively, with 11 bases between them.